This entry lists 18 T cell receptor beta chains sequenced from one sample in a study of blood T cell repertoires in COVID-19. The assay was immunoSEQ multiplex PCR, and TCRdb's table has in-frame clones only and misses some. The sample shows a few hundred thousand clones, 70% to 85% of them seen only once. Sequenced input: peripheral blood. Receptors were obtained from a man at least 80 years old with acute or convalescent COVID-19.

The chain combines TRBV6-5 with TRBJ1-1; D unclear. Per germline, CDR1 MNHEY and CDR2 SVGAGI. The CDR3 is 13 amino acids. Deletions cut 8 bases from V and 5 bases from J, with 15 bases between. CDR3 region: CASRSVLRTEAFF. CDR3 nucleotides: TGTGCCAGCCGTTCGGTGTTGCGGACTGAAGCTTTCTTT.

The rearrangement joins TRBV24-1 to TRBJ1-6; D not certain. The length of the CDR3 is 13 residues. The V gene lost 0 bases and the J gene lost 10 bases, with 6 bases spanning the gap. Germline loops: CDR1 KGHDR, CDR2 SFDVKD. As DNA, the CDR3 is TGTGCCACCAGTGATTTGTACGGGTCACCCCTCCACTTT. This translates into CATSDLYGSPLHF.

The chain couples TRBV6-2 or TRBV6-3 to TRBJ1-2; 7 bases fit TRBD1. Germline assignment: CDR1 MNHEY and CDR2 SVGEGT. The CDR3 sequence is 14 residues long. V shed 2 bases and J 8 bases; nucleotides not matched to a gene: 8. The CDR3 sequence is CASSYERDRNGYTF. The CDR3, as DNA: TGTGCCAGCAGTTACGAAAGGGACAGAAACGGCTACACCTTC.

The V and J genes are TRBV2 and TRBJ1-5, with D possibly matching TRBD1 (6 bases). This CDR3 has 16 amino acids. In germline, CDR1 is SNHLY, CDR2 FYNNEI. With 4 bases removed from V and 6 bases from J, the gap between germline ends came to 19 bases. The CDR3 sequence: CASSGRDTLLGQPQHF. The CDR3 DNA reads as TGTGCCAGCAGTGGTCGGGACACACTTTTGGGTCAGCCCCAGCATTTT.

This clone was counted a few times. The chain uses TRBV30 and TRBJ1-6, with D perhaps matching TRBD1 (6 bases). The CDR3 contains 16 residues. CDR1 and CDR2 from the germline V gene are GTSNPN and SVGIG (reference sequence). The germline V and J ends were trimmed by 1 base and 9 bases, with 19 bases remaining between them. The CDR3 DNA reads TGTGCCTGGAGTGGTGGGGGGGCGAATAGGCCTTCACCCCTCCACTTT. Encoded protein: CAWSGGGANRPSPLHF.

In its sample, this clone was seen a few times. The chain recombines TRBV3-1 (or the pseudogene TRBV3-2) with TRBJ2-3; TRBD2 matches at 8 bases. With V trimmed by 1 base and J by 2 bases, 5 bases remained unmatched. The CDR3 has 16 residues. CDR1 and CDR2 from the germline V gene are LGHDT and YNNKEL (reference sequence). CDR3: CASSQAISGITDTQYF. The DNA of the CDR3 is TGTGCCAGCAGCCAAGCCATTAGCGGGATCACAGATACGCAGTATTTT.

The chain combines TRBV11-1 with TRBJ2-7, with 9 bases matching TRBD1. Germline V CDR1 and CDR2: SGHAT, FQDESV (reference sequence). The trim removed 4 bases at V and 7 bases at J, leaving 5 bases unmatched. This CDR3 is 13 amino acids long. The CDR3 sequence: CASSSQGAGEQYF. DNA of the CDR3: TGTGCCAGCAGCTCACAGGGGGCGGGGGAGCAGTACTTC.

The rearrangement joins TRBV7-9 to TRBJ1-1; 7 bases are a match to TRBD1. Germline CDR1 is SEHNR and CDR2 is FQNEAQ (reference sequence). Unmatched junction bases numbered 9, after V lost 10 bases and J lost 4 bases. The CDR3 contains 13 residues. CDR3 residues: CATYDRAGTEAFF. The CDR3 nucleotides are TGTGCCACCTATGACAGGGCGGGCACTGAAGCTTTCTTT. The variable domain in full, completed from reference TRBV7-9 and TRBJ1-1, reads DTGVSQNPRHKITKRGQNVTFRCDPISEHNRLYWYRQTLGQGPEFLTYFQNEAQLEKSRLLSDRFSAERPKGSFSTLEIQRTEQGDSAMYLCATYDRAGTEAFFGQGTRLTVV.

The chain employs TRBV19 and TRBJ2-7, with 8 bases lining up with TRBD1. CDR3 length equals 13 residues. Germline CDR1 and CDR2: LNHDA and SQIVND (reference sequence). Unmatched junction bases numbered 8, after V lost 6 bases and J lost 7 bases. CDR3 amino acids: CASRRTGRGEQYF. In DNA, the CDR3 is TGTGCCAGTAGGAGGACAGGGCGAGGGGAGCAGTACTTC.

The chain has TRBV27 and TRBJ2-7; D is ambiguous. V was shortened by 6 bases and J by 2 bases, with 14 bases between the two germline ends. Germline V lookup: CDR1 MNHEY, CDR2 SMNVEV (reference sequence). The CDR3 loop spans 14 amino acids. CDR3: CASSPTLIPYEQYF. For the CDR3, the DNA is TGTGCCAGCAGCCCAACCCTAATTCCCTACGAGCAGTACTTC.

V is TRBV24-1 and J is TRBJ2-2, with 7 bases matching TRBD1. There are 19 residues in the CDR3. The germline V gene encodes CDR1 KGHDR and CDR2 SFDVKD. Trimming cost V 4 bases and J 3 bases; bases outside gene matches: 16. The CDR3 DNA is TGTGCCACCAGTGAAGGGCGGCCCTCCGGGACAGTTTACACCGGGGAGCTGTTTTTT. This translates into CATSEGRPSGTVYTGELFF.

This chain uses TRBV4-2 with TRBJ1-5; weak D call: TRBD1 (6 bases). The CDR3 loop spans 16 amino acids. Trimming took off 0 bases at V and 3 bases at J, with 12 bases between the two ends. Germline lookup yields CDR1 LGHNA and CDR2 YNFKEQ. The CDR3 DNA follows: TGTGCCAGCAGCCAAGAGGGGGCAGGGGCCAATCAGCCCCAGCATTTT. Its protein product is CASSQEGAGANQPQHF.

The rearrangement uses TRBV3-1 (or the pseudogene TRBV3-2) and TRBJ2-7; weak D call: TRBD1 (5 bases). CDR1 is LGHDT, CDR2 YNNKEL, per germline (reference sequence). V shed 0 bases and J shed 7 bases, with 16 bases lying between them. CDR3 length equals 15 residues. CDR3 protein: CASSQEFWGRGEQYF. DNA of the CDR3: TGTGCCAGCAGCCAAGAATTTTGGGGCCGTGGGGAGCAGTACTTC.

This chain joins TRBV2 and TRBJ2-6; D is unresolved. CDR1 and CDR2 (germline): SNHLY, FYNNEI. The CDR3 spans 14 residues. Trimming took 3 bases from V and 1 from J, leaving 4 bases between them. CDR3 coding DNA: TGTGCCAGCAGTGACAGGTCTGGGGCCAACGTCCTGACTTTC. It specifies CASSDRSGANVLTF. The full variable domain, rest sourced from reference TRBV2 and TRBJ2-6, is EPEVTQTPSHQVTQMGQEVILRCVPISNHLYFYWYRQILGQKVEFLVSFYNNEISEKSEIFDDQFSVERPDGSNFTLKIRSTKLEDSAMYFCASSDRSGANVLTFGAGSRLTVL.

The chain joins TRBV3-1 (or the pseudogene TRBV3-2) to TRBJ1-6; D gene ambiguous. Trimming took 0 bases from V and 10 from J, leaving 10 bases between them. The CDR3 runs to 14 residues. The germline CDR1 and CDR2 sequences are LGHDT and YNNKEL (reference sequence). CDR3 sequence: CASSQERRGSPLHF. The CDR3 DNA is TGTGCCAGCAGCCAAGAAAGGAGAGGATCACCCCTCCACTTT.

On this clone itself: The sample has other DNA sequences that encode this CDR3 too. The chain is built from TRBV7-9 and TRBJ1-4, with 9 positions matching TRBD1. The V gene end was trimmed by 5 bases and the J gene end by 5 bases; junction bases not matched to a gene: 3. This CDR3 comprises 14 residues. Germline CDR1 and CDR2: SEHNR and FQNEAQ (reference sequence). This CDR3 is CASSQGQGNEKLFF. In DNA form, the CDR3 reads TGTGCCAGCAGCCAGGGACAGGGAAATGAAAAACTGTTTTTT.

Only one count was recorded for this clone. The genes are TRBV5-1 and TRBJ2-1; a weak D match, TRBD1 (5 bases). The CDR3 contains 14 residues. The ends were cut back, 0 bases at V and 8 bases at J, with 12 bases in the middle. CDR1 SGHRS and CDR2 YFSETQ come from the germline V gene. The CDR3, as DNA: TGCGCCAGCAGCTTGGCCGCAGGGAAGGATGAGCAGTTCTTC. Its translation is CASSLAAGKDEQFF.

This chain connects TRBV27 to TRBJ2-5, with TRBD2 matching over 7 bases. The junction had 12 bases not matched to a gene; V was cut back by 5 bases and J by 9 bases. CDR1 is MNHEY, CDR2 SMNVEV, per germline (reference sequence). The CDR3 sequence is 14 residues long. CDR3 in DNA: TGTGCCAGCAGTGGATCGGGACTATCTGACGCCCAGTACTTC. Amino acids: CASSGSGLSDAQYF.